Presented here are 5 T cell receptor beta chains from one specimen sequenced in a study of Ad26.COV2.S vaccination and SARS-CoV-2 variants (dated by TCRdb to the early 2020s). The treatment or condition label, as the study defines it: roughly 20 received Ad26.COV2.S at low or high dose, single or two shots; several received placebo; per-sample allocation not given. For vaccine and placebo recipients, the sequenced repertoires came from samples collected on day 63 after the first injection. Library construction relied on the immunoSEQ multiplex PCR assay. Sourced from immuneACCESS, this table was stored by TCRdb with only in-frame sequences that have V and J called. A share of the clones is absent; for the studies checked, an unresolved V gene accounts for under half, and the remainder has no known explanation. The sample records hundreds of thousands of clones, around 87% of which are singletons. The ten biggest clones cover about 3.6% of the sample.

This sample comprised peripheral blood, obtained in a trial of Ad26.COV2.S vaccine versus placebo. These receptors came from a person between 18 and 60 years old who received the Ad26.COV2.S COVID-19 vaccine or a placebo.

The chain uses TRBV6-6 and TRBJ1-2; 7 bases line up with TRBD1. V dropped 5 bases and J dropped 7; count of bases not matched to a gene: 1. Germline-derived CDR1 and CDR2 are MNHNY and SVGAGI (reference sequence). The CDR3 runs to 11 residues. CDR3 DNA sequence: TGTGCCAGCAGTGACAGGGTTGGCTACACCTTC. Its protein is CASSDRVGYTF.

The rearrangement joins TRBV29-1 to TRBJ2-7, with unresolved D. With 4 bases removed from V and 2 bases from J, the gap between germline ends came to 6 bases. This CDR3 is 11 amino acids long. CDR1 and CDR2 from the germline V gene are SQVTM and ANQGSEA. The CDR3 region is CSVGQAYEQYF. The CDR3 coding sequence is TGCAGCGTTGGGCAGGCCTACGAGCAGTACTTC.

V is TRBV30 and J is TRBJ2-7; TRBD1 might be the D (6 bases). From germline, CDR1 is GTSNPN and CDR2 SVGIG (reference sequence). The CDR3 is made up of 14 amino acids. V shed 5 bases and J shed 3 bases, with 17 bases lying between them. CDR3 sequence: CAWEPGQGNYEQYF. In DNA form, the CDR3 reads TGTGCCTGGGAACCGGGACAAGGAAACTACGAGCAGTACTTC.

The DNA of the CDR3 is TGTGCCAGCTGCCAATCCCTTTCCTATCAGCCCCAGCATTTT. Translating gives CASCQSLSYQPQHF. The chain is built from TRBV2 and TRBJ1-5; no clear D. Trimming cost V 8 bases and J 5 bases, with 16 bases left between them. The CDR3 is 14 amino acids. Germline V gives CDR1 SNHLY, CDR2 FYNNEI.

The rearrangement links TRBV7-3 to TRBJ2-5; 7 bases fit TRBD1. J gave up 5 bases and V 5 bases, and 5 bases lay outside the gene matches. The germline gives CDR1 SGHTA, CDR2 FQGTGA. This CDR3 has 13 residues. The DNA for the CDR3 is TGTGCCAGCAGCCCCACAGGGGATGAGACCCAGTACTTC. Amino acids: CASSPTGDETQYF.